A single sample gave rise to the 17 T cell receptor beta chains below, sequenced in a study of cytomegalovirus exposure and HLA in healthy donors (dated by TCRdb to 2016 to 2017). Library preparation was by the immunoSEQ multiplex PCR assay. A mixture of 60 forward primers for TCR Vbeta segments and 13 reverse primers for TCR Jbeta segments was used in the multiplex PCR. TCRdb re-hosts the immuneACCESS table, in-frame sequences only. Its copies lack some clones; in the studies checked, an unresolved V gene accounts for under half of them, and the cause for the rest is not known. The sample yields 100,000 to 140,000 clones; 82% were counted once. 2% to 3% of the sample is taken by the ten largest. The sequencing input was PBMCs. The receptors shown here come from a man aged 25 to 45 in good health and CMV-seropositive.

Here the CDR3 reads CASSQATGGTYEQYF. Here the CDR3 DNA reads TGTGCCAGCAGCCAAGCGACAGGGGGCACCTACGAGCAGTACTTC. The V gene is TRBV14, the J gene TRBJ2-7; 10 bases are a match to TRBD1. Per germline, CDR1 SGHDN and CDR2 FVKESK. Germline trimming cut 1 base from V and 2 bases from J; bases unmatched to any gene: 2. The CDR3 consists of 15 residues. Together with reference TRBV14 and TRBJ2-7, the CDR3 gives the full variable domain: EAGVTQFPSHSVIEKGQTVTLRCDPISGHDNLYWYRRVMGKEIKFLLHFVKESKQDESGMPNNRFLAERTGGTYSTLKVQPAELEDSGVYFCASSQATGGTYEQYFGPGTRLTVT.

The rearrangement uses TRBV5-4 and TRBJ2-7, with D possibly TRBD1 on 6 matching bases. Trimming shortened V by 0 bases and J by 3 bases, and 13 bases separated the two germline ends. From germline, CDR1 is SGHNT and CDR2 YYREEE (reference sequence). The CDR3 is 15 amino acids. CDR3 protein: CASSLDQGTIYEQYF. The CDR3 DNA reads TGTGCCAGCAGCTTGGATCAGGGGACCATCTACGAGCAGTACTTC.

The chain couples TRBV6-6 to TRBJ1-2; D gene ambiguous. CDR1 and CDR2 from the germline V gene are MNHNY and SVGAGI (reference sequence). The CDR3 contains 13 residues. V was trimmed by 7 bases and J by 8 bases, leaving 17 bases between them. CDR3 bases: TGTGCCAGCAACTCGAATAATATCGGGGGCTACACCTTC. As protein: CASNSNNIGGYTF.

The V gene is TRBV4-2, the J gene TRBJ1-1; D is ambiguous. This CDR3 is 14 amino acids long. V lost 0 bases to trimming and J lost 11 bases, with 16 bases between them. In germline, CDR1 is LGHNA, CDR2 YNFKEQ. As DNA, the CDR3 is TGTGCCAGCAGCCAAGATCGGGTTGGTCGCGCGGCTTTCTTT. This encodes CASSQDRVGRAAFF.

The CDR3 reads CASSRDRGGQPQHF. CDR3 DNA: TGTGCCAGCAGTAGAGACAGGGGAGGGCAGCCCCAGCATTTT. The V call is TRBV11-2, the J call TRBJ1-5; 8 positions match TRBD1. The CDR3 spans 14 residues. Looked up from germline, CDR1 is SGHAT and CDR2 is FQNNGV. Trimming cost V 6 bases and J 7 bases; bases outside gene matches: 8.

The rearrangement uses TRBV6-1 and TRBJ2-2; D is possibly TRBD1 (5 bases). The CDR3 loop spans 13 amino acids. Trimming pared 7 bases from V and 5 bases from J, leaving 11 bases between. Per germline, CDR1 MNHNS and CDR2 SASEGT. The CDR3 protein is CASTTDSTGELFF. The CDR3 bases are TGTGCCAGCACCACAGACAGTACCGGGGAGCTGTTTTTT.

The chain is built from TRBV4-2 and TRBJ2-7, with 10 bases identical to TRBD1. Trimming removed 0 bases from V and 7 bases from J; junction bases left unmatched: 9. The CDR3 is 16 residues long. CDR1 and CDR2 from the germline V gene are LGHNA and YNFKEQ. The CDR3 is CASSQEGRQGAGEQYF. The CDR3 DNA follows: TGTGCCAGCAGCCAAGAAGGGAGACAGGGGGCGGGGGAGCAGTACTTC.

This clone has a handful of counts. The chain couples TRBV19 to TRBJ1-2; no clear D gene. The CDR3 consists of 15 residues. Germline-derived CDR1 and CDR2 are LNHDA and SQIVND (reference sequence). V gave up 9 bases and J gave up 3 bases, with 20 bases separating them. This CDR3 is CASVGEPVVHYGYTF. CDR3 coding DNA: TGTGCCAGCGTCGGAGAGCCGGTGGTGCACTATGGCTACACCTTC.

This clone was seen a handful of times. This chain joins TRBV6-1 and TRBJ1-1; 7 nucleotides align to TRBD1. Trimming cost V 3 bases and J 7 bases; bases outside gene matches: 8. The CDR3 is made up of 14 amino acids. Germline CDR1 MNHNS, CDR2 SASEGT. CDR3 DNA sequence: TGTGCCAGCAGTGACATGACAGGGAGTATTGAAGCTTTCTTT. Translation: CASSDMTGSIEAFF.

This chain uses TRBV5-4 with TRBJ2-6; a weak D match, TRBD2 (5 bases). This CDR3 is built from 15 residues. In germline, CDR1 is SGHNT, CDR2 YYREEE (reference sequence). Trimming cost V 6 bases and J 4 bases, with 14 bases left between them. CDR3 sequence (DNA): TGTGCCAGCACCCTCGGCGGGCCGGGGGCCAACGTCCTGACTTTC. This sequence encodes CASTLGGPGANVLTF.

The chain uses TRBV7-3 and TRBJ1-1; D is perhaps TRBD1 (5 bases). CDR1 and CDR2 from the germline V gene are SGHTA and FQGTGA. This CDR3 contains 14 residues. Trimming cost V 5 bases and J 3 bases, with 13 bases left between them. CDR3 bases: TGTGCCAGCAGCGGACACCCTACGGACACTGAAGCTTTCTTT. It encodes CASSGHPTDTEAFF.

The chain couples TRBV7-2 to TRBJ1-1; D unresolved. Germline CDR1 and CDR2: SGHTA and FQGNSA. Trimming pared 2 bases from V and 1 base from J, leaving 8 bases between. The CDR3 consists of 14 residues. The CDR3 loop is CASSLPPGNTEAFF. As DNA, the CDR3 is TGTGCCAGCAGCTTACCACCGGGGAACACTGAAGCTTTCTTT. Full variable domain (remainder filled in from reference TRBV7-2 and TRBJ1-1): GAGVSQSPSNKVTEKGKDVELRCDPISGHTALYWYRQSLGQGLEFLIYFQGNSAPDKSGLPSDRFSAERTGGSVSTLTIQRTQQEDSAVYLCASSLPPGNTEAFFGQGTRLTVV.

This clone is a singleton in its sample. J is TRBJ2-5 and V is TRBV5-1, with unresolved D. The J call may be incorrect, as the DNA end agrees better with TRBJ2-7. The V gene's germline CDR1 is SGHRS and CDR2 YFSETQ. The CDR3 loop spans 12 amino acids. Here the CDR3 DNA reads TGCGCCAGCAGCTCGGGTGGTTACGAGCAGTACTTC. Translating it yields CASSSGGYEQYF.

This clone was counted a single time. The chain joins TRBV7-9 to TRBJ2-4; 7 bases agree with TRBD1. Looked up from germline, CDR1 is SEHNR and CDR2 is FQNEAQ (reference sequence). This CDR3 has 14 residues. The junction had 3 bases not matched to a gene; V was cut back by 5 bases and J by 2 bases. CDR3 in DNA: TGTGCCAGCAGCGTGACAGGGTCCAAAAACATTCAGTACTTC. Translation: CASSVTGSKNIQYF. Full variable domain (rest looked up from reference TRBV7-9 and TRBJ2-4): DTGVSQNPRHKITKRGQNVTFRCDPISEHNRLYWYRQTLGQGPEFLTYFQNEAQLEKSRLLSDRFSAERPKGSFSTLEIQRTEQGDSAMYLCASSVTGSKNIQYFGAGTRLSVL.

The rearrangement joins TRBV19 to TRBJ2-1; D is possibly TRBD2 (6 bases). The CDR3 is made up of 12 amino acids. Trimming took 3 bases from V and 10 from J, leaving 10 bases between them. Germline V gene sequence: CDR1 LNHDA, CDR2 SQIVND (reference sequence). CDR3 region: CASSIYGGEQFF. The CDR3 DNA reads TGTGCCAGTAGTATTTACGGGGGAGAGCAGTTCTTC.

This clone was recorded only once. The chain is built from TRBV10-3 and TRBJ2-7; possibly TRBD1 for D (5 bases). The CDR3 is made up of 12 amino acids. Germline values: CDR1 ENHRY, CDR2 SYGVKD. Trimming took off 10 bases at V and 3 bases at J, with 13 bases between the two ends. Here the CDR3 reads CATATEIYEQYF. As DNA, the CDR3 is TGTGCCACCGCGACAGAGATCTACGAGCAGTACTTC.

The chain links TRBV5-1 to TRBJ2-7, with 8 nucleotides matching TRBD1. Germline V CDR1 and CDR2: SGHRS, YFSETQ. The J segment lost 2 bases and the V segment lost 4 bases, leaving 5 bases of the junction unmatched. CDR3 size: 14 residues. The CDR3 protein is CASSGDRGPYEQYF. The CDR3 coding sequence is TGCGCCAGCAGCGGCGACAGGGGCCCCTACGAGCAGTACTTC.